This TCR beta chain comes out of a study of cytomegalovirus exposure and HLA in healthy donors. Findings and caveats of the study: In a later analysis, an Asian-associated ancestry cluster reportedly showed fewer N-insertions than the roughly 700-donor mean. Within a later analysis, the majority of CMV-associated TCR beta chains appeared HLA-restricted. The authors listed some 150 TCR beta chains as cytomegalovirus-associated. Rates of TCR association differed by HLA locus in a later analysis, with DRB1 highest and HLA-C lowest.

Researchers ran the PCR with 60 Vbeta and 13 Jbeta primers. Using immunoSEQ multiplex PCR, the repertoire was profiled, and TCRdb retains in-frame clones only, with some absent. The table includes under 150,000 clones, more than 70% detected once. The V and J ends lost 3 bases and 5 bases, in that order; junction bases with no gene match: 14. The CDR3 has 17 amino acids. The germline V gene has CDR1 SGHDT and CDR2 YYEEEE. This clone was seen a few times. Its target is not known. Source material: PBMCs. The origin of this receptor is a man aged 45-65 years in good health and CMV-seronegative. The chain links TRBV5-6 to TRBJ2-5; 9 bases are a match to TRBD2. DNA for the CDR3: TGTGCCAGCAGCTCTCCTCCGCGGGAGGGCCCGTGGGAGACCCAGTACTTC. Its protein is CASSSPPREGPWETQYF.